Reported below is one TCR beta chain. CDR3 length: 14 amino acids. The ends were cut back, 3 bases at V and 4 bases at J, with 12 bases in the middle. Germline assignment: CDR1 MDHEN and CDR2 SYDVKM. Semi-nested PCR with Nested Universal Primer A followed constant-region reverse priming of full-length variable regions. TCRdb itself ran the 5' RACE reads through MiXCR, one entry per CDR3 protein. The sample lists 25,000 to 35,000 distinct CDR3 sequences; around a quarter were seen once. The sample consisted of memory CD4+ T cells sorted from blood. Subset described: memory CD4+ T cells, CD4+CD45RO+CD25-. The source of this sequence is a female donor with breast cancer. The V and J genes are TRBV28 and TRBJ1-1; D remains unclear. CDR3 protein: CASSFDIRGTEAFF. DNA of the CDR3: TGTGCCAGCAGTTTCGATATACGGGGCACTGAAGCTTTCTTT.